Listed here is a single T cell receptor beta chain. Original methodology: Estimated nucleated cell counts came from reference gene primer amplification. Here immunoSEQ multiplex PCR was the method, and the copy in TCRdb shows in-frame clones only, minus some. For V, J and clone size, that table is used; D and trimming come from the DNA. The table has 450,000 to 500,000 clones, 80% to 90% seen once; the top ten hold about 3.2%. This sample was included in a study of blood T cell repertoires in COVID-19. Study-wide context: Spain, Italy and the United States supplied samples that represented acute and convalescent COVID-19. Sources were T cells, B-cell-depleted T cells, or PBMCs; the material itself was cDNA or gDNA.

Germline CDR1 reads SEHNR; CDR2 reads FQNEAQ (reference sequence). The ends were cut back, 4 bases at V and 2 bases at J, with 8 bases in the middle. CDR3 length: 13 amino acids. The sequencing sample was made of peripheral blood. The sequence derives from a human donor in a cohort sampled during active COVID-19. The chain combines TRBV7-9 with TRBJ1-2; the D gene is possibly TRBD1 (6 bases). The CDR3 DNA reads as TGTGCCAGCAGCTATGGACAGAACTATGGCTACACCTTC. The encoded protein is CASSYGQNYGYTF.